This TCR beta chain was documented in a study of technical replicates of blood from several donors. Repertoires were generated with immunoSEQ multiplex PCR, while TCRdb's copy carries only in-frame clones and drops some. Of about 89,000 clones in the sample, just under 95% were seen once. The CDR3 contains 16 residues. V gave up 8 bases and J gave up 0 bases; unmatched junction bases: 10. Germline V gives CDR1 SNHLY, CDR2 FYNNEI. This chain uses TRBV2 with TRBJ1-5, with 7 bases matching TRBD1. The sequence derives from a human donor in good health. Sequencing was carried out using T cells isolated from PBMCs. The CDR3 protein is CASGTDEDYSNQPQHF. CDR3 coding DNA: TGTGCCAGCGGGACAGACGAAGACTATAGCAATCAGCCCCAGCATTTT.